Following are 18 T cell receptor beta chains from one sample sequenced in a study of molecular identifiers for immune sequencing clone quantification. TCRdb redid the calling of the PCR reads with MiXCR, one entry per CDR3 protein. The data show roughly 320,000 distinct CDR3 sequences, with roughly 23% seen just once and approximately 0.8% held by the top ten. The specimen sequenced was naive CD8+ T cells from blood, with Jurkat cell RNA spiked in. Noted subset: FACS-sorted CD8+CD4-CCR7+CD45RA+ naive T cells. The receptors shown here come from a human donor in good health. Some libraries in this study had Jurkat cell RNA spiked in.

This clonotype has just a few counts. This rearrangement joins TRBV4-3 to TRBJ2-7, with D perhaps matching TRBD2 (5 bases). The CDR3 loop spans 15 amino acids. CDR1 and CDR2 (germline): LGHNA, YSLEER. V was cut by 0 bases and J by 3 bases, with 12 bases left in between. CDR3 protein: CASSQDRFRGYEQYF. Here the CDR3 DNA reads TGCGCCAGCAGCCAAGATCGTTTCCGGGGCTACGAGCAGTACTTC.

This clonotype was counted at least ten times. The rearrangement uses TRBV25-1 and TRBJ2-7; 8 nucleotides align to TRBD2. This CDR3 is 14 amino acids long. Trimming took 7 bases from V and 7 from J; bases not matched to a gene: 12. The germline gives CDR1 MGHDK, CDR2 SYGVNS. The CDR3 region has the DNA TGTGCCAGCACGCCACGGACTAGCCCCTTGGAGCAGTACTTC. It yields the protein CASTPRTSPLEQYF.

This clonotype has ten or more counts. The chain joins TRBV4-3 to TRBJ1-3, with a possible D match to TRBD1 (6 bases). The germline CDR1 and CDR2 sequences are LGHNA and YSLEER. The V gene lost 1 base and the J gene lost 4 bases, with 11 bases spanning the gap. CDR3 length: 15 amino acids. CDR3 residues: CASSQGAGAGNTIYF. The CDR3 nucleotides are TGCGCCAGCAGCCAAGGGGCGGGGGCCGGAAACACCATATATTTT.

The rearrangement links TRBV12-5 to TRBJ2-7; D remains unclear. The CDR3 spans 16 residues. V lost 3 bases, J lost 0 bases, and 15 bases lay in between. Per germline, CDR1 LGHNT and CDR2 FRNRAP. Here the CDR3 reads CASGFSQASSSYEQYF. DNA of the CDR3: TGTGCTAGTGGTTTCTCGCAGGCGTCGAGCTCCTACGAGCAGTACTTC. Full variable domain (outside the CDR3, taken from reference TRBV12-5 and TRBJ2-7): DARVTQTPRHKVTEMGQEVTMRCQPILGHNTVFWYRQTMMQGLELLAYFRNRAPLDDSGMPKDRFSAEMPDATLATLKIQPSEPRDSAVYFCASGFSQASSSYEQYFGPGTRLTVT.

This clonotype was recorded many times. This chain links TRBV7-9 with TRBJ2-3; 9 bases map to TRBD1. V shed 4 bases, J shed 3 bases, and the junction held 23 bases outside the gene matches. Germline CDR1 reads SEHNR; CDR2 reads FQNEAQ (reference sequence). The CDR3 consists of 21 residues. This CDR3 is CASSSTPGTGLAGPGTDTQYF. CDR3 coding DNA: TGTGCCAGCAGCTCTACACCCGGGACAGGGTTAGCGGGCCCAGGTACAGATACGCAGTATTTT.

This clonotype showed up many times. The V gene is TRBV5-4, the J gene TRBJ2-7; 10 positions match TRBD1. Germline V gene data show CDR1 as SGHNT and CDR2 as YYREEE (reference sequence). This CDR3 has 14 residues. V was clipped by 3 bases and J by 7 bases; unmatched bases: 7. The CDR3: CASSSRDRGWEQYF. CDR3 coding DNA: TGTGCCAGCAGCTCCCGGGACAGGGGTTGGGAGCAGTACTTC.

This CDR3 reads CASSSLRGTLGTDTQYF. CDR3 DNA: TGTGCCAGCAGTTCACTCCGGGGGACCCTAGGCACAGATACGCAGTATTTT. This chain links TRBV27 with TRBJ2-3; D might be TRBD2 (6 bases). The CDR3 spans 17 residues. Germline CDR1 MNHEY, CDR2 SMNVEV (reference sequence). V lost 4 bases and J 1 base, leaving 18 bases between the germline ends.

This clonotype was seen a few times. The J gene is TRBJ2-6, the V gene TRBV18; tentatively, D is TRBD1 (7 bases). Deletions cut 2 bases from V and 2 bases from J, with 19 bases between. Germline CDR1 reads KGHSH; CDR2 reads LQKENI. The CDR3 is 19 residues long. DNA of the CDR3: TGTGCCAGCTCACCAAGAACCGAGGAGGGGGCGACTGGGGCCAACGTCCTGACTTTC. Its protein is CASSPRTEEGATGANVLTF.

This clonotype occurred a few times. This chain uses TRBV27 with TRBJ2-7; weak D call: TRBD1 (5 bases). The CDR3 totals 14 residues. Germline-derived CDR1 and CDR2 are MNHEY and SMNVEV (reference sequence). The V end lost 0 bases, the J end lost 4 bases, and 10 bases lay between the germline ends. The CDR3 DNA sequence: TGTGCCAGCAGTTTATCTGGGGCCCAGTACGAGCAGTACTTC. Protein product: CASSLSGAQYEQYF.

The chain employs TRBV4-1 and TRBJ1-4, with TRBD1 matching over 7 bases. V dropped 1 base and J dropped 6; count of bases not matched to a gene: 11. The CDR3 is 17 residues long. Looked up from germline, CDR1 is MGHRA and CDR2 is YSYEKL. DNA for the CDR3: TGCGCCAGCAGCCAAGGTTTTATGGGGACAGATGATGAAAAACTGTTTTTT. Amino acid sequence: CASSQGFMGTDDEKLFF.

The chain is built from TRBV6-2 or TRBV6-3 and TRBJ2-3; D remains unclear. The ends were cut back, 7 bases at V and 2 bases at J, with 22 bases in the middle. The CDR3 extends over 17 amino acids. Germline loops: CDR1 MNHEY, CDR2 SVGEGT. CDR3 nucleotide sequence: TGTGCCAGCACCGAAACCGCCTGGCGTGGGCACACAGATACGCAGTATTTT. Translation: CASTETAWRGHTDTQYF.

The chain joins TRBV7-9 to TRBJ2-1, with 7 bases aligning to TRBD2. The V gene's germline CDR1 is SEHNR and CDR2 FQNEAQ (reference sequence). This CDR3 is built from 16 residues. The trim removed 0 bases at V and 5 bases at J, leaving 7 bases unmatched. In DNA form, the CDR3 reads TGTGCCAGCAGCTTAGCCGGACTAGTTCCCCACAATGAGCAGTTCTTC. Protein: CASSLAGLVPHNEQFF.

The genes are TRBV28 and TRBJ2-6; D remains unclear. Trimming stripped 5 bases from V and 5 bases from J, with 7 bases between. The length of the CDR3 is 13 residues. Germline V gene sequence: CDR1 MDHEN, CDR2 SYDVKM. The CDR3 sequence: CASSDLRANVLTF. CDR3 DNA: TGTGCCAGCAGTGACCTTAGGGCCAACGTCCTGACTTTC.

This clonotype was seen many times. The chain is built from TRBV5-1 and TRBJ2-5; 8 nucleotides align to TRBD1. This CDR3 contains 17 residues. The trim removed 5 bases at V and 4 bases at J, leaving 16 bases unmatched. Germline V gives CDR1 SGHRS, CDR2 YFSETQ. Written as DNA, the CDR3 is TGCGCCAGCAGGACGCACACCTTAGGACAGGGCGGAGAGACCCAGTACTTC. Translating it yields CASRTHTLGQGGETQYF.

The CDR3 region is CSAQTGGSVYEQYF. In DNA form, the CDR3 reads TGCAGCGCCCAAACAGGGGGCAGCGTCTACGAGCAGTACTTC. This chain links TRBV29-1 with TRBJ2-7, with TRBD1 matching over 9 bases. This CDR3 comprises 14 residues. V lost 7 bases, J lost 3 bases, and 10 bases stayed unmatched. The germline gives CDR1 SQVTM, CDR2 ANQGSEA.

Details on this clonotype: A junction boundary mismatches the germline segment, possibly from a read error. The CDR3 here is CSSSWGGHEQFF. CDR3 DNA: TGTTCCAGCAGTTGGGGGGGCCATGAGCAGTTCTTC. The gene calls are TRBV5-4 and TRBJ2-1; the D gene is possibly TRBD2 (7 bases). Germline CDR1 SGHNT, CDR2 YYREEE (reference sequence). This CDR3 comprises 12 residues.

In regard to this clonotype: A read error may explain this, as a much larger clone is one base away. The chain combines TRBV7-6 with TRBJ2-2; D may match TRBD1 or TRBD2 (5 bases each). This CDR3 is 19 amino acids long. From germline, CDR1 is SGHVS and CDR2 FNYEAQ. DNA for the CDR3: TGTGCCAGCAGCCCCGAGGTCTTCGGGGTACCAGGGAACACCGGGGAGCCGTTTTTT. Translated: CASSPEVFGVPGNTGEPFF.

This sequence joins TRBV11-2 and TRBJ1-1, with D tentatively TRBD1 (6 bases). V was pared by 6 bases and J by 0 bases, with 26 bases between. Germline values: CDR1 SGHAT, CDR2 FQNNGV. The CDR3 spans 19 residues. CDR3: CASSQWAPVGGPLNTEAFF. CDR3 sequence (DNA): TGTGCCAGCAGTCAGTGGGCCCCCGTTGGGGGGCCGTTGAACACTGAAGCTTTCTTT. Filled out from reference TRBV11-2 and TRBJ1-1, the complete variable domain reads EAGVAQSPRYKIIEKRQSVAFWCNPISGHATLYWYQQILGQGPKLLIQFQNNGVVDDSQLPKDRFSAERLKGVDSTLKIQPAKLEDSAVYLCASSQWAPVGGPLNTEAFFGQGTRLTVV.